The next 27 T cell receptor beta chains were all read from a single sample in a study of beta chain features in type 1 diabetes. These receptors' antigens are unknown. All of the isolated RNA was reverse transcribed, so expressed TCRB transcripts were sequenced. Clones were read by immunoSEQ multiplex PCR, and TCRdb kept only the in-frame ones, dropping some. The sample comprises more than 250,000 clones, about 24% of which are singletons, and about 0.012% rests with the top ten. Findings and limits, study-wide: Type 1 diabetes patients had moderately but significantly shorter TCRB CDR3s in all four CD4+ subsets.

The sequencing sample was made of naive CD4+ T cells from blood. The source is a woman in her 30s with type 1 diabetes.

Only a few counts were recorded for this clone. The chain joins TRBV30 to TRBJ2-1; TRBD1 is a possible D gene (5 bases). CDR1 GTSNPN and CDR2 SVGIG come from the germline V gene (reference sequence). The CDR3 is 13 amino acids. V gave up 0 bases and J gave up 9 bases, with 12 bases separating them. This CDR3 reads CAWSVRTMGEQFF. CDR3 bases: TGTGCCTGGAGTGTAAGGACAATGGGTGAGCAGTTCTTC.

The table lists this clone with a few counts. V and J are TRBV5-1 and TRBJ1-5, with D possibly being TRBD1 (5 bases). Trimming pared 4 bases from V and 4 bases from J, leaving 15 bases between. The CDR3 totals 15 residues. CDR1 is SGHRS and CDR2 is YFSETQ in the germline V gene. The CDR3 DNA follows: TGCGCCAGCAGCCCAGGCAGCGGGGCAAATCAGCCCCAGCATTTT. Residues: CASSPGSGANQPQHF.

This clone has only a few counts. The rearrangement links TRBV9 to TRBJ2-1; 7 bases line up with TRBD2. The trim removed 0 bases at V and 6 bases at J, leaving 6 bases unmatched. Germline CDR1 and CDR2: SGDLS and YYNGEE. This CDR3 region has 15 residues. The CDR3 DNA follows: TGTGCCAGCAGCGTAGGTGCGGGAGATAGCAATGAGCAGTTCTTC. As protein: CASSVGAGDSNEQFF.

This clone was detected a few times. V usage is TRBV30 and J usage is TRBJ2-1; 8 positions match TRBD2. This CDR3 region has 16 residues. With 1 base clipped from V and 0 bases from J, the junction kept 5 bases outside the gene matches. Germline V gene data show CDR1 as GTSNPN and CDR2 as SVGIG (reference sequence). The CDR3 sequence: CAWSALSGGSYNEQFF. The CDR3 DNA sequence: TGTGCCTGGAGTGCATTGAGCGGGGGCTCCTACAATGAGCAGTTCTTC.

This clone showed up just a few times. The V call is TRBV29-1, the J call TRBJ2-1; 8 bases line up with TRBD1. V lost 7 bases, J lost 4 bases, and 9 bases stayed unmatched. This CDR3 is 14 amino acids long. Germline loops: CDR1 SQVTM, CDR2 ANQGSEA. The CDR3 DNA reads as TGCAGCGCCCTGACAGGGGAAGGGTACAATGAGCAGTTCTTC. Translating it yields CSALTGEGYNEQFF.

This clone was counted between two and nine times. V gene TRBV28 combines with J gene TRBJ1-1, with no clear D. The germline V gene has CDR1 MDHEN and CDR2 SYDVKM. The CDR3 has 13 amino acids. V was trimmed by 7 bases and J by 1 base, leaving 10 bases between them. The CDR3 DNA reads TGTGCCAGCACTTATCGAGAGAACACTGAAGCTTTCTTT. This sequence encodes CASTYRENTEAFF.

The chain couples TRBV6-5 to TRBJ2-5, with 9 bases identical to TRBD1. Losses at the gene ends were 6 bases for V and 4 bases for J; bases not matched to a gene: 6. Germline V gene data show CDR1 as MNHEY and CDR2 as SVGAGI. The length of the CDR3 is 14 residues. The CDR3 loop reads CASRSGTGIETQYF. The CDR3 nucleotides read TGTGCCAGCAGGTCCGGGACAGGGATAGAGACCCAGTACTTC.

This chain connects TRBV19 to TRBJ1-2; tentative D call: TRBD1 (5 bases). CDR1 and CDR2 (germline): LNHDA, SQIVND (reference sequence). The V gene lost 5 bases and the J gene lost 3 bases, with 13 bases spanning the gap. CDR3 length equals 14 residues. The CDR3: CASSALGGDYGYTF. CDR3 DNA sequence: TGTGCCAGTAGTGCCCTGGGAGGGGACTATGGCTACACCTTC.

This clone came up a few times. The DNA for the CDR3 is TGTGCCAGCAGCTTCGGAGGTTCGGGGGCCAAAAACATTCAGTACTTC. Translating gives CASSFGGSGAKNIQYF. The chain couples TRBV5-4 to TRBJ2-4; possibly TRBD2 for D (5 bases). The CDR3 is 16 residues long. Looked up from germline, CDR1 is SGHNT and CDR2 is YYREEE (reference sequence). V was clipped by 2 bases and J by 1 base, with 13 bases between them.

The V gene is TRBV6-5, the J gene TRBJ2-7; TRBD1 matches at 12 bases. V lost 6 bases, J lost 5 bases, and 5 bases stayed unmatched. This CDR3 contains 14 residues. Germline V lookup: CDR1 MNHEY, CDR2 SVGAGI. The DNA for the CDR3 is TGTGCCAGCAGCCCCGGGGACAGGGGGCACGAGCAGTACTTC. Translated: CASSPGDRGHEQYF.

This clone was seen only a few times. The CDR3 here is CASRYPLGGRSNNEQFF. CDR3 coding DNA: TGTGCCAGCAGATACCCCCTTGGCGGGAGGTCGAACAATGAGCAGTTCTTC. This chain connects TRBV28 to TRBJ2-1; TRBD2 matches 8 bases. This CDR3 is 17 amino acids long. Germline V gene sequence: CDR1 MDHEN, CDR2 SYDVKM. Losses at the gene ends were 6 bases for V and 5 bases for J; bases not matched to a gene: 15.

In its sample, this clone was seen a few times. V is TRBV6-5 and J is TRBJ1-1; D possibly corresponds to TRBD1 (6 bases). Trimming removed 6 bases at V and 4 bases at J, with 15 bases between. CDR3 length: 14 residues. Germline V gene sequence: CDR1 MNHEY, CDR2 SVGAGI. CDR3 region: CASSTGSWGTEAFF. DNA of the CDR3: TGTGCCAGCAGCACAGGGTCTTGGGGCACTGAAGCTTTCTTT.

There are a few counts of this clone. This chain links TRBV7-2 with TRBJ2-7, with D possibly being TRBD1 (6 bases). The CDR3 loop spans 14 amino acids. V shed 1 base and J shed 3 bases, with 10 bases lying between them. Germline V gives CDR1 SGHTA, CDR2 FQGNSA. The CDR3 is CASSLVDSLYEQYF. CDR3 coding DNA: TGTGCCAGCAGCTTAGTGGACAGCCTCTACGAGCAGTACTTC. The entire variable domain, with the rest obtained from reference TRBV7-2 and TRBJ2-7, is as follows: GAGVSQSPSNKVTEKGKDVELRCDPISGHTALYWYRQSLGQGLEFLIYFQGNSAPDKSGLPSDRFSAERTGGSVSTLTIQRTQQEDSAVYLCASSLVDSLYEQYFGPGTRLTVT.

V and J are TRBV7-2 and TRBJ1-5; D possibly corresponds to TRBD1 (5 bases). V was shortened by 5 bases and J by 5 bases, with 16 bases between the two germline ends. Germline CDR1 and CDR2: SGHTA and FQGNSA. The CDR3 totals 15 residues. CDR3 region: CASSDQPGPYQPQHF. The CDR3 region has the DNA TGTGCCAGCAGCGACCAACCAGGGCCGTATCAGCCCCAGCATTTT.

The sample holds a few counts of this clone. This chain uses TRBV11-2 with TRBJ2-7; TRBD1 aligns across 8 bases. Germline V gene sequence: CDR1 SGHAT, CDR2 FQNNGV. The J segment lost 5 bases and the V segment lost 2 bases, leaving 8 bases of the junction unmatched. The CDR3 totals 15 residues. The CDR3 region is CASSLTRTGRHEQYF. Written as DNA, the CDR3 is TGTGCCAGCAGCTTAACCCGGACAGGGCGCCACGAGCAGTACTTC.

CDR3 in amino acids: CASSLVFDQEDEQFF. The CDR3 bases are TGTGCCAGCAGCTTAGTTTTCGATCAGGAGGATGAGCAGTTCTTC. The chain couples TRBV7-6 to TRBJ2-1; TRBD2 is a possible D gene (5 bases). CDR1 and CDR2 from the germline V gene are SGHVS and FNYEAQ. Trimming removed 1 base from V and 8 bases from J, with 15 bases in between. The CDR3 runs 15 residues.

The chain combines TRBV28 with TRBJ1-1; perhaps TRBD1 as D (5 bases). Trimming pared 8 bases from V and 4 bases from J, leaving 8 bases between. In germline, CDR1 is MDHEN, CDR2 SYDVKM. This CDR3 is built from 11 residues. The DNA for the CDR3 is TGTGCCAGCGTGGGACTCACTGAAGCTTTCTTT. Protein product: CASVGLTEAFF.

This clone occurred a few times. This chain links TRBV28 with TRBJ2-5, with a possible D match to TRBD1 (6 bases). Germline CDR1 reads MDHEN; CDR2 reads SYDVKM. The germline V and J ends were trimmed by 7 bases and 2 bases, with 11 bases remaining between them. The CDR3 totals 13 residues. The CDR3 nucleotides read TGTGCCAGCACCGGACAGCTTCAAGAGACCCAGTACTTC. Its translation: CASTGQLQETQYF.

This chain links TRBV27 with TRBJ1-5, with 9 bases fitting TRBD1. Germline CDR1 reads MNHEY; CDR2 reads SMNVEV (reference sequence). The CDR3 totals 15 residues. V lost 5 bases, J lost 6 bases, and 8 bases stayed unmatched. CDR3 DNA sequence: TGTGCCAGCAGTCCTGGACAGGGGTTCGGTCAGCCCCAGCATTTT. This codes for CASSPGQGFGQPQHF.

As to this clone: The junction shows a germline mismatch at one end, possibly a read error. The rearrangement links TRBV7-7 to TRBJ2-7, with a tentative D call TRBD2 (5 bases). Germline CDR1 reads SSHAT; CDR2 reads FNYEAQ (reference sequence). This CDR3 is built from 15 residues. The CDR3 protein is CASSLEVGAEYEQYF. For the CDR3, the DNA is TGTGCTAGCAGCTTAGAAGTGGGAGCAGAGTACGAGCAGTACTTC.

This clone showed up just a few times. The gene calls are TRBV29-1 and TRBJ2-7; tentative D call: TRBD2 (6 bases). The CDR3 is made up of 14 amino acids. The germline V gene has CDR1 SQVTM and CDR2 ANQGSEA. The V end was cut by 4 bases, the J end by 0 bases, with 13 bases between. The CDR3 sequence is CSVVRGPGSYEQYF. The CDR3 region has the DNA TGCAGCGTTGTGCGGGGACCTGGCTCCTACGAGCAGTACTTC.

In this sample, this clone turned up a few times. The chain joins TRBV5-1 to TRBJ1-2; D not certain. Per the germline V gene, CDR1 is SGHRS and CDR2 is YFSETQ. CDR3 size: 11 residues. V was pared by 4 bases and J by 4 bases, with 5 bases between. CDR3 nucleotides: TGCGCCAGCAGCGAGGCCTATGGCTACACCTTC. Protein: CASSEAYGYTF. Complete variable domain (other parts from reference TRBV5-1 and TRBJ1-2): KAGVTQTPRYLIKTRGQQVTLSCSPISGHRSVSWYQQTPGQGLQFLFEYFSETQRNKGNFPGRFSGRQFSNSRSEMNVSTLELGDSALYLCASSEAYGYTFGSGTRLTVV.

This clone was found a few times. The V and J genes are TRBV5-4 and TRBJ2-5; 7 bases align to TRBD2. The V gene's germline CDR1 is SGHNT and CDR2 YYREEE (reference sequence). The V segment lost 5 bases and the J segment 1 base; nucleotides outside the gene matches: 8. The CDR3 has 15 residues. The CDR3 loop is CASSSASGTQETQYF. The DNA for the CDR3 is TGTGCCAGCAGTTCTGCTAGCGGAACCCAAGAGACCCAGTACTTC.

The chain uses TRBV15 and TRBJ1-1; D may be TRBD1 (5 bases). CDR3 length: 15 amino acids. The ends were cut back, 0 bases at V and 6 bases at J, with 14 bases in the middle. Germline CDR1 is LNHNV and CDR2 is YYDKDF (reference sequence). CDR3 nucleotides: TGTGCCACCAGCAGAGATGGGGGGGGGACGGCTGAAGCTTTCTTT. It is translated as CATSRDGGGTAEAFF.

The V and J genes are TRBV29-1 and TRBJ2-1, with TRBD1 identical over 9 bases. Per the germline V gene, CDR1 is SQVTM and CDR2 is ANQGSEA. The CDR3 has 12 amino acids. Unmatched junction bases numbered 6, after V lost 7 bases and J lost 8 bases. CDR3 in amino acids: CSERGQGHEQFF. In DNA, the CDR3 is TGCAGCGAGAGGGGACAGGGTCATGAGCAGTTCTTC.

In this sample, this clone turned up a few times. V and J are TRBV30 and TRBJ2-1, with 9 bases lining up with TRBD2. In germline, CDR1 is GTSNPN, CDR2 SVGIG (reference sequence). V gave up 0 bases and J gave up 6 bases; unmatched junction bases: 6. CDR3 size: 15 residues. CDR3 bases: TGTGCCTGGAGTGTAAGGGCGGGAGGGGCCAATGAGCAGTTCTTC. Protein sequence: CAWSVRAGGANEQFF.

This clone was counted between two and nine times. V is TRBV29-1 and J is TRBJ1-2; tentative D call: TRBD1 (5 bases). This CDR3 comprises 12 residues. CDR1 is SQVTM, CDR2 ANQGSEA, per germline. The ends were cut back, 1 base at V and 6 bases at J, with 9 bases in the middle. CDR3 sequence (DNA): TGCAGCGTTGAAGTGAGCAGGGATGGCTACACCTTC. Translation: CSVEVSRDGYTF.